The 28 T cell receptor beta chains below were found in one sample sequenced in a study of T cells in Graves' hyperthyroidism and ophthalmopathy. There were TCR beta CDR3 regions amplified from RNA transcripts. HTBI primers were the set used in a first-round RT-PCR of the TCR CDR3. From the multiplex PCR reads, TCRdb called clonotypes with MiXCR, one entry per CDR3 protein. The sample lists hundreds of thousands of distinct CDR3 sequences, 22% seen once, with around 62% in the top ten. The sequenced material came from blood. These receptors all stem from a man aged 25 to 40 with Graves' ophthalmopathy.

V is TRBV6-1 and J is TRBJ1-2; D possibly corresponds to TRBD1 (5 bases). CDR1 MNHNS and CDR2 SASEGT come from the germline V gene. Trimming cost V 1 base and J 2 bases, with 5 bases left between them. The CDR3 extends over 13 amino acids. This CDR3 reads CASSEGGNYGYTF. CDR3 nucleotides: TGTGCCAGCAGTGAAGGGGGCAACTATGGCTACACCTTC.

The chain uses TRBV24-1 and TRBJ2-1; the D is unclear. Per the germline V gene, CDR1 is KGHDR and CDR2 is SFDVKD. The CDR3 consists of 13 residues. Trimming cost V 3 bases and J 4 bases, with 6 bases left between them. The CDR3 nucleotides read TGTGCCACCAGTGATATGACATACAATGAGCAGTTCTTC. Translated, it gives CATSDMTYNEQFF.

V usage is TRBV6-5 and J usage is TRBJ2-3; 7 bases map to TRBD2. V trimming: 2 bases; J trimming: 0 bases; junction bases outside the gene matches: 5. This CDR3 has 16 residues. The germline V gene has CDR1 MNHEY and CDR2 SVGAGI. The DNA of the CDR3 is TGTGCCAGCAGTTACGGCGGGACTAAAAGCACAGATACGCAGTATTTT. This translates into CASSYGGTKSTDTQYF.

The chain uses TRBV12-3 or TRBV12-4 and TRBJ2-7; the D is unclear. Deletions cut 6 bases from V and 0 bases from J, with 18 bases between. The CDR3 is made up of 16 amino acids. The DNA of the CDR3 is TGTGCCAGCAGCCCCGGATCTTGGCGGAGCTCCTACGAGCAGTACTTC. Translation: CASSPGSWRSSYEQYF.

This clonotype has just a few counts. The rearrangement uses TRBV12-3 or TRBV12-4 and TRBJ2-3; D ambiguous. Trimming took off 4 bases at V and 2 bases at J, with 4 bases between the two ends. The CDR3 has 12 residues. The CDR3 spells CASSYTTDTQYF. Here the CDR3 DNA reads TGTGCCAGCAGTTACACCACAGATACGCAGTATTTT.

This clonotype was seen a few times. The chain recombines TRBV5-5 with TRBJ2-1; TRBD2 agrees at 7 bases. CDR3 length: 16 residues. Unmatched junction bases numbered 12, after V lost 3 bases and J lost 6 bases. Germline V gene data show CDR1 as SGHKS and CDR2 as YYEKEE (reference sequence). CDR3 DNA: TGTGCCAGCAGCTCGACAGAGCGGGAAACGGGCAATGAGCAGTTCTTC. Amino acids: CASSSTERETGNEQFF. The whole variable domain, remainder taken from reference TRBV5-5 and TRBJ2-1, is DAGVTQSPTHLIKTRGQQVTLRCSPISGHKSVSWYQQVLGQGPQFIFQYYEKEERGRGNFPDRFSARQFPNYSSELNVNALLLGDSALYLCASSSTERETGNEQFFGPGTRLTVL.

This clonotype was observed at least ten times. V usage is TRBV7-2 and J usage is TRBJ2-3; the D is unclear. Germline CDR1 reads SGHTA; CDR2 reads FQGNSA. The CDR3 extends over 13 amino acids. The ends were cut back, 6 bases at V and 6 bases at J, with 13 bases in the middle. The CDR3 nucleotides are TGTGCCAGCAGGCCCCCGAGGATTGATACGCAGTATTTT. Protein sequence: CASRPPRIDTQYF.

This rearrangement joins TRBV27 to TRBJ2-1; TRBD1 matches 7 bases. There are 15 residues in the CDR3. Per germline, CDR1 MNHEY and CDR2 SMNVEV (reference sequence). Germline trimming cut 5 bases from V and 2 bases from J; bases unmatched to any gene: 6. The CDR3 region is CASSHGQDTYNEQFF. In DNA form, the CDR3 reads TGTGCCAGCAGTCATGGACAGGACACCTACAATGAGCAGTTCTTC.

A few counts support this clonotype. V gene TRBV2 combines with J gene TRBJ2-7; perhaps TRBD1 as D (5 bases). Germline CDR1 and CDR2: SNHLY and FYNNEI. The V gene lost 8 bases and the J gene lost 5 bases, with 16 bases spanning the gap. The CDR3 sequence is 13 residues long. CDR3 sequence reads: CASHWGRANEQYF. In DNA form, the CDR3 reads TGTGCCAGCCACTGGGGCAGGGCTAACGAGCAGTACTTC.

The chain uses TRBV20-1 and TRBJ1-3, with D uncertain. V was clipped by 6 bases and J by 0 bases, with 24 bases between them. The CDR3 spans 18 residues. Germline assignment: CDR1 DFQATT and CDR2 SNEGSKA (reference sequence). The CDR3 loop reads CSATSPSRGLISGNTIYF. The CDR3 nucleotides read TGCAGTGCAACGAGCCCGTCTCGGGGTTTGATCTCTGGAAACACCATATATTTT.

This rearrangement joins TRBV3-1 to TRBJ2-1; D gene uncertain. Germline V lookup: CDR1 LGHDT, CDR2 YNNKEL (reference sequence). Trimming took 5 bases from V and 11 from J, leaving 13 bases between them. CDR3 length: 12 amino acids. The CDR3 reads CASSTVSGQQFF. The CDR3 coding sequence is TGTGCCAGCAGCACAGTCTCAGGTCAGCAGTTCTTC.

The V and J genes are TRBV4-1 and TRBJ2-1, with D possibly being TRBD2 (5 bases). V gave up 0 bases and J gave up 6 bases, with 18 bases separating them. Germline V CDR1 and CDR2: MGHRA, YSYEKL. This CDR3 spans 17 amino acids. The CDR3 sequence: CASSQDGIGVPGNEQFF. The DNA of the CDR3 is TGCGCCAGCAGCCAAGATGGTATCGGGGTCCCAGGCAATGAGCAGTTCTTC.

The V and J genes are TRBV5-1 and TRBJ2-5; 9 nucleotides align to TRBD1. Looked up from germline, CDR1 is SGHRS and CDR2 is YFSETQ. Trimming removed 0 bases from V and 5 bases from J; junction bases left unmatched: 5. The CDR3 has 15 amino acids. CDR3 protein: CASSLADRGGETQYF. The CDR3, as DNA: TGCGCCAGCAGCTTGGCCGACAGGGGGGGCGAGACCCAGTACTTC.

The rearrangement uses TRBV9 and TRBJ2-2; 9 positions match TRBD2. V trimming: 0 bases; J trimming: 4 bases; junction bases outside the gene matches: 7. This CDR3 region has 17 residues. Germline V gene data show CDR1 as SGDLS and CDR2 as YYNGEE. The CDR3 sequence is CASSVEIGGRGTGELFF. The CDR3 DNA follows: TGTGCCAGCAGCGTAGAGATAGGCGGGAGGGGCACCGGGGAGCTGTTTTTT.

This chain connects TRBV9 to TRBJ2-7, with 7 bases lining up with TRBD2. The better agreement between TRBJ2-1 and the DNA end casts doubt on the J call. The germline CDR1 and CDR2 sequences are SGDLS and YYNGEE. The CDR3 spans 15 residues. This chain's CDR3 is CASSFGLENTYEQFF. In DNA form, the CDR3 reads TGTGCCAGCAGCTTCGGACTAGAAAACACCTACGAGCAGTTCTTC.

A few counts support this clonotype. The V call is TRBV7-2, the J call TRBJ2-1; D is undetermined. CDR3 length: 12 residues. The V gene's germline CDR1 is SGHTA and CDR2 FQGNSA. V was clipped by 5 bases and J by 6 bases, with 8 bases between them. The CDR3 DNA reads as TGTGCCAGCAGCGTTCTTAGCAATGAGCAGTTCTTC. Protein: CASSVLSNEQFF.

This clonotype was detected many times. This chain's CDR3 is CASSFWPPRGLNYGYTF. As DNA, the CDR3 is TGTGCCAGCAGTTTTTGGCCCCCCCGGGGACTTAACTATGGCTACACCTTC. The genes are TRBV12-3 or TRBV12-4 and TRBJ1-2, with D perhaps TRBD1 (5 bases). The CDR3 runs to 17 residues. Trimming took off 3 bases at V and 1 base at J, with 18 bases between the two ends.

V gene TRBV6-2 or TRBV6-3 combines with J gene TRBJ2-2; D is perhaps TRBD2 (6 bases). There are 15 residues in the CDR3. Germline CDR1 MNHEY, CDR2 SVGEGT. Between the trimmed V and J ends, which lost 0 bases and 4 bases, there was a span of 9 bases. CDR3 coding DNA: TGTGCCAGCAGTTACTCGATGGGGGGCACCGGGGAGCTGTTTTTT. Protein: CASSYSMGGTGELFF.

This chain connects TRBV24-1 to TRBJ2-1, with 7 bases identical to TRBD1. CDR1 and CDR2 from the germline V gene are KGHDR and SFDVKD. Trimming at V came to 2 bases and at J to 7 bases, leaving 7 bases not matched to a gene. The CDR3 extends over 15 amino acids. The CDR3 DNA reads as TGTGCCACCAGTGATTCGAGGGCCAGGGGGAATGAGCAGTTCTTC. Its protein product is CATSDSRARGNEQFF.

The V and J genes are TRBV20-1 and TRBJ2-1; D is uncertain. The CDR3 loop spans 16 amino acids. Trimming stripped 6 bases from V and 6 bases from J, with 24 bases between. CDR1 is DFQATT, CDR2 SNEGSKA, per germline (reference sequence). CDR3 sequence: CSARIVGRPKFNEQFF. The CDR3 DNA reads TGCAGTGCCAGGATCGTTGGAAGGCCTAAATTCAATGAGCAGTTCTTC.

The V and J genes are TRBV7-2 and TRBJ2-7, with D unresolved. This CDR3 is built from 11 residues. Per the germline V gene, CDR1 is SGHTA and CDR2 is FQGNSA. V was cut by 5 bases and J by 5 bases, with 7 bases left in between. CDR3 sequence reads: CASSPDHEQYF. CDR3 DNA sequence: TGTGCCAGCAGCCCAGATCACGAGCAGTACTTC. Full variable domain (outside the CDR3, taken from reference TRBV7-2 and TRBJ2-7): GAGVSQSPSNKVTEKGKDVELRCDPISGHTALYWYRQSLGQGLEFLIYFQGNSAPDKSGLPSDRFSAERTGGSVSTLTIQRTQQEDSAVYLCASSPDHEQYFGPGTRLTVT.

This clonotype was counted many times. The chain carries TRBV2 and TRBJ2-3; a weak D match, TRBD1 (5 bases). Trimming pared 4 bases from V and 1 base from J, leaving 9 bases between. This CDR3 is built from 14 residues. Germline V lookup: CDR1 SNHLY, CDR2 FYNNEI. The CDR3 spells CASSGQGGTDTQYF. CDR3 DNA: TGTGCCAGCAGTGGGCAGGGTGGCACAGATACGCAGTATTTT.

This clonotype was observed many times. V gene TRBV11-3 combines with J gene TRBJ2-1; D call uncertain. CDR1 and CDR2 (germline): SGHNT, YENEEA. V shed 6 bases and J shed 1 base, with 13 bases lying between them. The CDR3 sequence is 15 residues long. The CDR3 DNA reads as TGTGCCAGCAGACCGCAGAGTGGGTCCTACAATGAGCAGTTCTTC. Its protein product is CASRPQSGSYNEQFF. Looking up the rest from reference TRBV11-3 and TRBJ2-1 gives the full variable domain: EAGVVQSPRYKIIEKKQPVAFWCNPISGHNTLYWYLQNLGQGPELLIRYENEEAVDDSQLPKDRFSAERLKGVDSTLKIQPAELGDSAVYLCASRPQSGSYNEQFFGPGTRLTVL.

In its sample, this clonotype was seen many times. The chain has TRBV13 and TRBJ2-1; 12 bases are shared with TRBD1. After removal of 3 bases from V and 5 bases from J, the junction contained 2 bases not matched to a gene. The CDR3 has 15 residues. In germline, CDR1 is PRHDT, CDR2 FYEKMQ (reference sequence). The CDR3 is CASSLRDRGHNEQFF. CDR3 coding DNA: TGTGCCAGCAGCTTGAGGGACAGGGGGCACAATGAGCAGTTCTTC.

This clonotype has ten or more counts. The chain is built from TRBV5-1 and TRBJ2-3, with 9 nucleotides matching TRBD2. V lost 0 bases to trimming and J lost 2 bases; unmatched junction nucleotides: 1. CDR3 length: 15 amino acids. The germline V gene encodes CDR1 SGHRS and CDR2 YFSETQ. CDR3 sequence: CASSLGTSDTDTQYF. In DNA form, the CDR3 reads TGCGCCAGCAGCTTGGGGACTAGCGACACAGATACGCAGTATTTT.

A few counts support this clonotype. This chain joins TRBV3-1 and TRBJ2-1; TRBD2 aligns across 9 bases. V trimming: 7 bases; J trimming: 7 bases; junction bases outside the gene matches: 11. CDR1 LGHDT and CDR2 YNNKEL come from the germline V gene (reference sequence). This CDR3 contains 15 residues. Here the CDR3 DNA reads TGTGCCAGCACCCGCCAGGGCGGGAGGGGGAATGAGCAGTTCTTC. Its protein product is CASTRQGGRGNEQFF.

The chain couples TRBV29-1 to TRBJ2-5; D perhaps matches TRBD2 (6 bases). Looked up from germline, CDR1 is SQVTM and CDR2 is ANQGSEA. The CDR3 loop spans 14 amino acids. Trimming took off 6 bases at V and 1 base at J, with 15 bases between the two ends. Here the CDR3 reads CSVRSGGFQETQYF. CDR3 nucleotide sequence: TGCAGCGTAAGGAGCGGAGGGTTCCAAGAGACCCAGTACTTC.

This clonotype has at least ten counts. The chain employs TRBV6-1 and TRBJ1-1; no reliable D call. CDR1 MNHNS and CDR2 SASEGT come from the germline V gene. V dropped 6 bases and J dropped 0 bases, with 11 bases sitting between them. This CDR3 spans 14 amino acids. The CDR3 bases are TGTGCCAGCAGACACGACACTTTGAACACTGAAGCTTTCTTT. It is translated as CASRHDTLNTEAFF.